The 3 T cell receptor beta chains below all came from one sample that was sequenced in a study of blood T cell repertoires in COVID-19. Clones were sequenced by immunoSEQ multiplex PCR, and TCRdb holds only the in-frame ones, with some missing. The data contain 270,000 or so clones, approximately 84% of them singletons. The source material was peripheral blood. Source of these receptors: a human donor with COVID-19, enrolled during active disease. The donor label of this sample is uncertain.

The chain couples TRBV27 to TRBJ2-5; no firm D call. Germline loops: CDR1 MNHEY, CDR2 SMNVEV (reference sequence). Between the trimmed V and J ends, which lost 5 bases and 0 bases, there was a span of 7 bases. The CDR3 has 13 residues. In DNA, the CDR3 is TGTGCCAGCAGTCCCCACAACCAAGAGACCCAGTACTTC. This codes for CASSPHNQETQYF.

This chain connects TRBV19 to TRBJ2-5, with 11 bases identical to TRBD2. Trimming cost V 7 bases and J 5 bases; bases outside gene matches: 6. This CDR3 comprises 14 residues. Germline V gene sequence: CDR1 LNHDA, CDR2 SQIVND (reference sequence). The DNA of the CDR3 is TGTGCCAGTATTTCTAGCGGGAGGTTGGAGACCCAGTACTTC. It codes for CASISSGRLETQYF.

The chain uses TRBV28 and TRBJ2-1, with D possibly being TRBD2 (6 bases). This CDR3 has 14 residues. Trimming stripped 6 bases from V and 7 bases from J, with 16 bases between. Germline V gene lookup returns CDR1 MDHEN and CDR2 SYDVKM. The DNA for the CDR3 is TGTGCCAGCAGACAACCGGGACTTACTAATGAGCAGTTCTTC. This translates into CASRQPGLTNEQFF.